This T cell receptor (beta chain) was recovered during a study of cytomegalovirus exposure and HLA in healthy donors. This clone showed up just a few times. This CDR3 contains 13 residues. Trimming removed 7 bases at V and 3 bases at J, with 14 bases between. Germline assignment: CDR1 SGHDT and CDR2 YYEEEE. Researchers ran the PCR with 60 Vbeta and 13 Jbeta primers. TCRdb keeps only in-frame clones here, not all; method: immunoSEQ multiplex PCR. The sample has about 95,000 clones; about two thirds are singletons. The J gene is TRBJ2-7, the V gene TRBV5-6; weak D call: TRBD2 (5 bases). The sequenced sample consisted of PBMCs. This receptor was taken from a man in his fifties or sixties in good health and CMV-seronegative. The CDR3 region is CASGLDGGYEQYF. For the CDR3, the DNA is TGTGCCAGCGGCCTCGATGGAGGCTACGAGCAGTACTTC.